This paragraph reports one TCR beta chain. The length of the CDR3 is 15 residues. V shed 5 bases and J 5 bases; nucleotides not matched to a gene: 11. The germline gives CDR1 SGHRS, CDR2 YFSETQ. TCRdb's copy holds only in-frame clones and misses some; the assay was immunoSEQ multiplex PCR. The table shows about 110,000 clones, with nearly 97% occurring only once. This sample is drawn from a study of cytomegalovirus exposure and HLA in healthy donors. This receptor was identified in a young woman in good health and CMV-seronegative. The material sequenced was PBMCs. The V gene is TRBV5-1, the J gene TRBJ2-5; 8 positions agree with TRBD2. CDR3 in DNA: TGCGCCAGCAGTTCGGGACTAGAGGTAACGGAGACCCAGTACTTC. It encodes CASSSGLEVTETQYF.